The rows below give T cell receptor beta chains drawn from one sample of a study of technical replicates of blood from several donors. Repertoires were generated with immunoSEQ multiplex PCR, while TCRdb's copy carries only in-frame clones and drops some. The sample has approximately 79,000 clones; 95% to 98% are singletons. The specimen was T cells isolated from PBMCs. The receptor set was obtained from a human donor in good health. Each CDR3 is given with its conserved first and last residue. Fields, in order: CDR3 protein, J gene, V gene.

CAISESLADTQYF | TRBJ2-3 | TRBV10-3
CSAPGLGGYTF | TRBJ1-2 | TRBV20-1
CAISLDPIAGSTDTQYF | TRBJ2-3 | TRBV10-3
CASSPYSGSPHNEQFF | TRBJ2-1 | TRBV27
CARRGQDSGNTIYF | TRBJ1-3 | TRBV6-6
CASSTRTDRQETQYF | TRBJ2-5 | TRBV7-8
CSVSDTEAFF | TRBJ1-1 | TRBV29-1
CASSEFGTSGISNEQFF | TRBJ2-1 | TRBV6-1
CASSRVAGAYNEQFF | TRBJ2-1 | TRBV28
CASSQAQGREQFF | TRBJ2-1 | TRBV7-9
CASRRDSSYNEQFF | TRBJ2-1 | TRBV2
CASSEAPGVSSGNTIYF | TRBJ1-3 | TRBV6-1
CASSQVSGGAVAKNIQYF | TRBJ2-4 | TRBV4-1
CAVYPGTGNEKLFF | TRBJ1-4 | TRBV6-1
CASSIGQGIFHEQYF | TRBJ2-7 | TRBV19
CASSMTVAYEQYF | TRBJ2-7 | TRBV19
CASSEDGGYSPLHF | TRBJ1-6 | TRBV9
CASRGGQNTEAFF | TRBJ1-1 | TRBV28
CASSYSEAFPYEQYF | TRBJ2-7 | TRBV6-6
CASTRGGSNEQFF | TRBJ2-1 | TRBV6-5
CASSLLGQGNTEAFF | TRBJ1-1 | TRBV27
CASSIGQSRYNEQFF | TRBJ2-1 | TRBV19
CASSLWRDSSYEQYF | TRBJ2-7 | TRBV7-8
CASSPRGSFTPGELFF | TRBJ2-2 | TRBV27
CASSLELHTHGYTF | TRBJ1-2 | TRBV7-9
CASSLSSGSSYEQYF | TRBJ2-7 | TRBV5-1
CASSSWGGRAVVGSYEQYF | TRBJ2-7 | TRBV11-2
CASSNRVYNEQFF | TRBJ2-1 | TRBV14
CASSQEEGPSSTDTQYF | TRBJ2-3 | TRBV4-1
CASSQNPGTSGNNEQFF | TRBJ2-1 | TRBV4-2
CASRPGLQNQPQHF | TRBJ1-5 | TRBV27
CASSVANVHEQFF | TRBJ2-1 | TRBV9
CASSGQGGYNEQFF | TRBJ2-1 | TRBV9
CASSLGHEVANEKLFF | TRBJ1-4 | TRBV11-2
CASSVGRRGELFF | TRBJ2-2 | TRBV9
CASSLDRGYGYTF | TRBJ1-2 | TRBV5-1
CASSYYRGEQLGEQYF | TRBJ2-7 | TRBV6-5
CASSSLRQGADTEAFF | TRBJ1-1 | TRBV5-4
CSVESDSSYEQYF | TRBJ2-7 | TRBV29-1
CAISDGAGGTDTQYF | TRBJ2-3 | TRBV10-3
CASTYRPGQGTEKLFF | TRBJ1-4 | TRBV11-3
CASSLSRGPNTGELFF | TRBJ2-2 | TRBV11-3
CASSRVSGERGNTEAFF | TRBJ1-1 | TRBV7-8
CASSYPGLAGYYEQYF | TRBJ2-7 | TRBV6-5
CASGARQGNSGANVLTF | TRBJ2-6 | TRBV12-5
CAISPPGLESTDTQYF | TRBJ2-3 | TRBV10-3